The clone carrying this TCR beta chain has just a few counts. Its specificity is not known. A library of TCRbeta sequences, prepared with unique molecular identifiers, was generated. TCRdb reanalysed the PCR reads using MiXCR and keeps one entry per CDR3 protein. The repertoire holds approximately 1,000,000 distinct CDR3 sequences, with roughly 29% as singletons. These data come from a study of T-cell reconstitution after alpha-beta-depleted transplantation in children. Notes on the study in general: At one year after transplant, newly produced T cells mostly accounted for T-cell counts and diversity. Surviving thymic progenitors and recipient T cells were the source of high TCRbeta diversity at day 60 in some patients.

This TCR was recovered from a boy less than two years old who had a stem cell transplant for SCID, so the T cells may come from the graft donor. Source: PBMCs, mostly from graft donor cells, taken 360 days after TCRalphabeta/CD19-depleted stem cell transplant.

CDR3: CATGTGSASPLHF. In DNA, the CDR3 is TGTGCCACCGGGACAGGGTCGGCGTCACCCCTCCACTTT. The V and J genes are TRBV10-3 and TRBJ1-6; 9 nucleotides line up with TRBD1. This CDR3 contains 13 residues. Germline assignment: CDR1 ENHRY and CDR2 SYGVKD. Trimming at V came to 10 bases and at J to 10 bases, leaving 8 bases not matched to a gene.